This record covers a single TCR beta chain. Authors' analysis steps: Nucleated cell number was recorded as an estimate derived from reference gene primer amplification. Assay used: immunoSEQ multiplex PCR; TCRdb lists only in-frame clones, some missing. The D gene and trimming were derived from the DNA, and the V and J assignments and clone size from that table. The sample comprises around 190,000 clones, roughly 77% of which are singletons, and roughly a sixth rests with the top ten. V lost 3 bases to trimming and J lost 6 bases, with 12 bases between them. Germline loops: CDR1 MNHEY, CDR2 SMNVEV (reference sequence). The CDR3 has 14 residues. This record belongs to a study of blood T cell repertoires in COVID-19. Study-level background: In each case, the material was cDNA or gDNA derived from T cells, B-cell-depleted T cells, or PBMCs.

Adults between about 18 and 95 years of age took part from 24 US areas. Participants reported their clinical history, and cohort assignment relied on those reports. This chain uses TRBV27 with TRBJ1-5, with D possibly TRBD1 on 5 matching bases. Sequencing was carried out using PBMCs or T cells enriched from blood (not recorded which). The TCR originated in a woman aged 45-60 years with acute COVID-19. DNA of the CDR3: TGTGCCAGCAGTTTCGGGGGGGGGACTCAGCCCCAGCATTTT. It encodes CASSFGGGTQPQHF.